This note documents a single TCR beta chain sequence. Antigen: not known. The second PCR ran about 6 to 12 cycles with a sample-barcoded 5' primer and J-beta primers. TCRdb reprocessed the 5' RACE reads with MiXCR, giving one entry per CDR3 protein. This table holds hundreds of thousands of distinct CDR3 sequences, 58% found once. This sample was taken from a study of blood T cells in healthy people across ages. Those donating, healthy Caucasian individuals from Russia, were aged about 6 to 90. The CDR3 contains 16 residues. The germline CDR1 and CDR2 sequences are SGHDT and YYEEEE. The V gene end was trimmed by 0 bases and the J gene end by 3 bases; junction bases not matched to a gene: 6. Points from the study as a whole: A strong correlation was seen between TCR beta diversity and naive T cell percentage. There were more naive CD4+ cells and higher diversity in long-lived donors than in aged donors. Researchers said unsorted PBMCs prevented a conclusive naive versus antigen-experienced comparison.

The receptor comes from a man aged 25-45 years in good health. The sequencing input was blood. The chain recombines TRBV5-6 with TRBJ2-5; TRBD2 matches at 9 bases. CDR3 sequence: CASSLAAGGLKETQYF. The DNA of the CDR3 is TGTGCCAGCAGCTTGGCGGCGGGGGGGCTTAAAGAGACCCAGTACTTC.